The sequence of this T cell receptor beta chain was determined in a study of Graves' ophthalmopathy and Graves' hyperthyroidism. Losses at the gene ends were 5 bases for V and 6 bases for J; bases not matched to a gene: 8. The CDR3 loop spans 14 amino acids. CDR1 and CDR2 (germline): SGHTA, FQGTGA. This clonotype was seen ten or more times. Clinicians made diagnoses from clinical symptoms, serum thyroxine, TRAb, thyroid ultrasound and orbital computed tomography. TCR beta CDR3 regions were amplified from RNA transcripts. HTBI-primed RT-PCR formed the first round, and a multiplex PCR formed the second. TCRdb itself ran the multiplex PCR reads through MiXCR, one entry per CDR3 protein. The table has about 660,000 distinct CDR3 sequences, about 38% seen once.

The source of this sequence is an adult man with Graves' ophthalmopathy. V is TRBV7-3 and J is TRBJ2-7, with 9 positions matching TRBD1. Sequencing used peripheral blood. Written as DNA, the CDR3 is TGTGCCAGCAGCATAGGGGGACAGGGATCCGAGCAGTACTTC. It specifies CASSIGGQGSEQYF.